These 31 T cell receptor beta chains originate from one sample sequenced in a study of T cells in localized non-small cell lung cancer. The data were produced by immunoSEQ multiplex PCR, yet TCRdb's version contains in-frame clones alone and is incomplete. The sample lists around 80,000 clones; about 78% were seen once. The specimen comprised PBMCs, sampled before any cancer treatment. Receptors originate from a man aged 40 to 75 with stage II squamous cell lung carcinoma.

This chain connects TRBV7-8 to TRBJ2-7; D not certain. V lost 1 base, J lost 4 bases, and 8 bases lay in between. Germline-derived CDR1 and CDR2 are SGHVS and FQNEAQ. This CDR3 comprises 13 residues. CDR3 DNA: TGTGCCAGCAGCTTAGGTTTCAGGTACGAGCAGTACTTC. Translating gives CASSLGFRYEQYF.

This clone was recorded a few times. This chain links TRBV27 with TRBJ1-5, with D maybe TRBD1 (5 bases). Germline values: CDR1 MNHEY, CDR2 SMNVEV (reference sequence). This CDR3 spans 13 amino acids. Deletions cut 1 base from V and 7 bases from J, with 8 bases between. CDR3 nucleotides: TGTGCCAGCAGTTTATGGGGGGAGCAGCCCCAGCATTTT. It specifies CASSLWGEQPQHF.

The CDR3 DNA reads TGTGCCAGCTCACCAAAGGGGAAGGGGCAGTTCTTC. Translation gives CASSPKGKGQFF. The gene calls are TRBV18 and TRBJ2-1; TRBD1 is a possible D gene (5 bases). The CDR3 runs 12 residues. Germline values: CDR1 KGHSH, CDR2 LQKENI. V dropped 2 bases and J dropped 12 bases, with 11 bases sitting between them.

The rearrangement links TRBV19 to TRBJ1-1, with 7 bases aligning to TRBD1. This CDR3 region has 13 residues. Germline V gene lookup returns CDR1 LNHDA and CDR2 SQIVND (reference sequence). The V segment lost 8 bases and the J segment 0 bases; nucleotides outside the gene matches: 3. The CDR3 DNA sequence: TGTGCCAGTGAGGGACAGATGAACACTGAAGCTTTCTTT. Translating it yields CASEGQMNTEAFF.

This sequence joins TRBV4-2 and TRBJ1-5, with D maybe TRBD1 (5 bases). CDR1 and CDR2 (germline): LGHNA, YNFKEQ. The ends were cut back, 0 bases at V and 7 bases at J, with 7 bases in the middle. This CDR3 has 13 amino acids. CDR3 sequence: CASSQDQGQPQHF. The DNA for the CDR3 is TGTGCCAGCAGCCAAGATCAGGGACAGCCCCAGCATTTT.

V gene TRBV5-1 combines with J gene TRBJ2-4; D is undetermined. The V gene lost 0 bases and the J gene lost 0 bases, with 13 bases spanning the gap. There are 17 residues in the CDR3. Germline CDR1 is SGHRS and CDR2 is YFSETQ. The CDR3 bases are TGCGCCAGCAGCTTGGAGGGCTTAAAAAGAGCCAAAAACATTCAGTACTTC. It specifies CASSLEGLKRAKNIQYF.

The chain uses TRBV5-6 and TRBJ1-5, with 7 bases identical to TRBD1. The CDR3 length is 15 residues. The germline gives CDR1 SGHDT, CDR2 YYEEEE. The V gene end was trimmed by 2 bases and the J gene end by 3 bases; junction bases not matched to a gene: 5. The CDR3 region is CASSFTGDPNQPQHF. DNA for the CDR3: TGTGCCAGCAGCTTTACAGGGGACCCCAATCAGCCCCAGCATTTT.

The CDR3 DNA sequence: TGCGCCAGCAGCCTCCGGGAGATTGGGGAGACCCAGTACTTC. Its protein product is CASSLREIGETQYF. The chain links TRBV4-1 to TRBJ2-5; TRBD2 is a possible D gene (6 bases). Between the trimmed V and J ends, which lost 4 bases and 5 bases, there was a span of 14 bases. This CDR3 has 14 residues. Germline lookup yields CDR1 MGHRA and CDR2 YSYEKL.

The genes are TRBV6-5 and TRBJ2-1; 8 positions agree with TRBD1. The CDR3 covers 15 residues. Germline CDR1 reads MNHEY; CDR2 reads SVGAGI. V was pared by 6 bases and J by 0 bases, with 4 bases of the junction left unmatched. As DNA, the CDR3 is TGTGCCAGCAGGGACAGGGCCAGCTCCTACAATGAGCAGTTCTTC. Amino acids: CASRDRASSYNEQFF.

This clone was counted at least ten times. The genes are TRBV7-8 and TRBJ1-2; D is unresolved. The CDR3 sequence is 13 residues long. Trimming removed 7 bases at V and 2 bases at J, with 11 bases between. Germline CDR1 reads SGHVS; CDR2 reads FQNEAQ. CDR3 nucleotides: TGTGCCAGCAATCCAGGTGGCAACTATGGCTACACCTTC. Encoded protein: CASNPGGNYGYTF.

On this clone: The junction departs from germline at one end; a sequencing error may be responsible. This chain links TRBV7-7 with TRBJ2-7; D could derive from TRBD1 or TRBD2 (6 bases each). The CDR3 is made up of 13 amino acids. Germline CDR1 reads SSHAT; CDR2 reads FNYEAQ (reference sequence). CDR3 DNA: TGTGCTAGCAGCTTGGCGGAGGGGGGCGAGCAGTACTTC. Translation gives CASSLAEGGEQYF.

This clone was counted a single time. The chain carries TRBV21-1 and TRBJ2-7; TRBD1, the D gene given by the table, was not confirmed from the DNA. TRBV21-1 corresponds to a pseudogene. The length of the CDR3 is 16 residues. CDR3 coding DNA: TGTGCCAGCAGCAAAGCGCTTCGGAAGCAGGCCTACGAGCAGTACTTC. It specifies CASSKALRKQAYEQYF.

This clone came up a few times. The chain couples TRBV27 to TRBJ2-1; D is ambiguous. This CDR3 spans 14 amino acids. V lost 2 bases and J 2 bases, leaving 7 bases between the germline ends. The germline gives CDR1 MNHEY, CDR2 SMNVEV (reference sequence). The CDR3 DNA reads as TGTGCCAGCAGTTTACAGGCCCCCTACAATGAGCAGTTCTTC. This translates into CASSLQAPYNEQFF.

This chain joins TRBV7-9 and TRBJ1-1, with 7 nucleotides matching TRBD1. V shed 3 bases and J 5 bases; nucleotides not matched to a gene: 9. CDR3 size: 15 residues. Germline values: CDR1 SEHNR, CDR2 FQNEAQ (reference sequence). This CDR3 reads CASSLGRQGRTEAFF. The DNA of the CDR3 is TGTGCCAGCAGCTTGGGTAGACAGGGTAGGACTGAAGCTTTCTTT.

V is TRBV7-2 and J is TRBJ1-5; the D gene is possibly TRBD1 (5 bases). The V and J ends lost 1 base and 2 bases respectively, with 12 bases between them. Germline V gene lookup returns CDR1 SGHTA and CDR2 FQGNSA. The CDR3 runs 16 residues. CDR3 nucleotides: TGTGCCAGCAGCTTAGAGGGGTGGTATGGCAATCAGCCCCAGCATTTT. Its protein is CASSLEGWYGNQPQHF.

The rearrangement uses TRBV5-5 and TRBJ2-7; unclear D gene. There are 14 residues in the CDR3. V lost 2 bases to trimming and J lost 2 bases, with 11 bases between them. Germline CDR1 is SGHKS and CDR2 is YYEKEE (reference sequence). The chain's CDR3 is CASSFQTLTYEQYF. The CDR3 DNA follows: TGTGCCAGCAGCTTCCAGACGTTAACCTACGAGCAGTACTTC.

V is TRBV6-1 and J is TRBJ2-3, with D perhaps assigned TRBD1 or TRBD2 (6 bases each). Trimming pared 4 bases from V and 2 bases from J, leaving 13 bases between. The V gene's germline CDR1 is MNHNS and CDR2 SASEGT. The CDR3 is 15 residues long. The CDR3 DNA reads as TGTGCCAGCAGTGGGGGGGCTACCCACACAGATACGCAGTATTTT. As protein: CASSGGATHTDTQYF.

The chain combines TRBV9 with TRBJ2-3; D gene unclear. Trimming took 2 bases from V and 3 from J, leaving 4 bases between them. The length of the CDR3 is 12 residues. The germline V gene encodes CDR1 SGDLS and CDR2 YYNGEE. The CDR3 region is CASSVETDTQYF. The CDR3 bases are TGTGCCAGCAGCGTTGAAACAGATACGCAGTATTTT.

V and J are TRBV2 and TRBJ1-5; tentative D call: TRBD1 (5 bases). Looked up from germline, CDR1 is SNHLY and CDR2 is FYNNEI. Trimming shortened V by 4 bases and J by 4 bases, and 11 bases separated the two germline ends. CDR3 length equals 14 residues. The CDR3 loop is CASSVDIWNQPQHF. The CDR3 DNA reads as TGTGCCAGCAGTGTGGACATATGGAATCAGCCCCAGCATTTT.

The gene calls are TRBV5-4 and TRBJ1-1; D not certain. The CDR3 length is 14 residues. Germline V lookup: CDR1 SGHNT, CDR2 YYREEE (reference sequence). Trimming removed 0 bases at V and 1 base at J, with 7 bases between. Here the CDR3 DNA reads TGTGCCAGCAGCTTGGAACCGGAGAACACTGAAGCTTTCTTT. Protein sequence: CASSLEPENTEAFF.

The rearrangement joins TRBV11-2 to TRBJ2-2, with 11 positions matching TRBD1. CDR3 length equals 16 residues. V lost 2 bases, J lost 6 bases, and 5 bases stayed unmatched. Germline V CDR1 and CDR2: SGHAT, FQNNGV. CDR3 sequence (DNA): TGTGCCAGCAGCTTAACCGGGACAGGGGGGCCCGGGGAGCTGTTTTTT. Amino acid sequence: CASSLTGTGGPGELFF.

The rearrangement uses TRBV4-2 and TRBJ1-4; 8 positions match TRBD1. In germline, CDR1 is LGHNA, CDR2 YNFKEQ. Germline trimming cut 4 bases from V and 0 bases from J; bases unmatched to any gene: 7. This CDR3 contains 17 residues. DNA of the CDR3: TGTGCCAGCAGCCCGGGACAGGCAACTACAACTAATGAAAAACTGTTTTTT. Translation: CASSPGQATTTNEKLFF.

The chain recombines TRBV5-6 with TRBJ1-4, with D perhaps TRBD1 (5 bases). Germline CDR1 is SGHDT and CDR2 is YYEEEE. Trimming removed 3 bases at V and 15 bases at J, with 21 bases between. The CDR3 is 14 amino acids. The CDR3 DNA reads TGTGCCAGCAGCTCCGGGACTGCCGAGCGTACGGTGTTTTTT. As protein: CASSSGTAERTVFF.

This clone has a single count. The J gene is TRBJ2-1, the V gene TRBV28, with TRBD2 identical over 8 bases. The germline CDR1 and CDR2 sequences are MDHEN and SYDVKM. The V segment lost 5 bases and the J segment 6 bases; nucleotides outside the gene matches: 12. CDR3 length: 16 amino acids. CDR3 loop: CASSTLTSGRPNEQFF. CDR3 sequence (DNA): TGTGCCAGCAGTACCCTGACGAGCGGGAGACCCAATGAGCAGTTCTTC. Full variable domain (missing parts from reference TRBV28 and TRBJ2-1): DVKVTQSSRYLVKRTGEKVFLECVQDMDHENMFWYRQDPGLGLRLIYFSYDVKMKEKGDIPEGYSVSREKKERFSLILESASTNQTSMYLCASSTLTSGRPNEQFFGPGTRLTVL.

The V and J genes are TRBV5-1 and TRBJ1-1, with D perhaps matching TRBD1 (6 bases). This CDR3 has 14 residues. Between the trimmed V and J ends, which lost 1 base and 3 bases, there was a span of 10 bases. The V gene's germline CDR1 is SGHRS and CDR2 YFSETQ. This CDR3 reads CASSLRGQDTEAFF. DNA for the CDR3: TGCGCCAGCAGCTTGCGGGGGCAGGACACTGAAGCTTTCTTT. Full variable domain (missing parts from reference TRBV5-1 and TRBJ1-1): KAGVTQTPRYLIKTRGQQVTLSCSPISGHRSVSWYQQTPGQGLQFLFEYFSETQRNKGNFPGRFSGRQFSNSRSEMNVSTLELGDSALYLCASSLRGQDTEAFFGQGTRLTVV.

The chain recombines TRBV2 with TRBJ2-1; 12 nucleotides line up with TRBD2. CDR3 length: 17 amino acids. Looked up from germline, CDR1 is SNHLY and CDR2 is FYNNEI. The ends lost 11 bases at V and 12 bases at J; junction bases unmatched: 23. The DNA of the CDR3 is TGTGCCCGCGGGGCGGGGGGGCGACTAGCGGGAGTCGTCCGGCAGTTCTTC. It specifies CARGAGGRLAGVVRQFF.

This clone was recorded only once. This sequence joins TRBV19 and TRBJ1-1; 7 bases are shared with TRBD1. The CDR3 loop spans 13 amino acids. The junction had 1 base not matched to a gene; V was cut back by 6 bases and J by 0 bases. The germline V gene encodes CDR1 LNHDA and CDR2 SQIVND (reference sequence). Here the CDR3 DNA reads TGTGCCAGTAGAGGGACAGTGAACACTGAAGCTTTCTTT. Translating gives CASRGTVNTEAFF.

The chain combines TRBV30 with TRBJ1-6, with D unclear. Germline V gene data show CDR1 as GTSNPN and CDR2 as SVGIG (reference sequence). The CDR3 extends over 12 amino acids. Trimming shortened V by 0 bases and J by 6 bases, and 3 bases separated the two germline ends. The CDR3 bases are TGTGCCTGGAGTGTTGGTAATTCACCCCTCCACTTT. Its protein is CAWSVGNSPLHF. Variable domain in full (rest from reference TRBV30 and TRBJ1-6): SQTIHQWPATLVQPVGSPLSLECTVEGTSNPNLYWYRQAAGRGLQLLFYSVGIGQISSEVPQNLSASRPQDRQFILSSKKLLLSDSGFYLCAWSVGNSPLHFGNGTRLTVT.

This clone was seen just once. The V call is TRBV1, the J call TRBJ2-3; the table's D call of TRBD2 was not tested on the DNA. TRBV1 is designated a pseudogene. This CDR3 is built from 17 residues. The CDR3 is CTSSPQTSGRAKGTQYF. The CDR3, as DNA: TGCACCAGCAGCCCTCAGACTAGCGGGAGGGCCAAGGGTACGCAGTATTTT.

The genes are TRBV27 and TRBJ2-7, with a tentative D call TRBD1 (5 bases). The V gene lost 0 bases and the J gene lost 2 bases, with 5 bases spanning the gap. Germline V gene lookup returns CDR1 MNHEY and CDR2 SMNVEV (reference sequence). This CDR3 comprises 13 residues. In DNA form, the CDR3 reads TGTGCCAGCAGTTTATCCAGGGCCTACGAGCAGTACTTC. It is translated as CASSLSRAYEQYF.

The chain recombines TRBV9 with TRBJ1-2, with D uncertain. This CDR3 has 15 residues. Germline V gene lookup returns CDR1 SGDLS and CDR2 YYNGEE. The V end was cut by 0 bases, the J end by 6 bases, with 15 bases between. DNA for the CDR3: TGTGCCAGCAGCGTAGGCGGACTACGGAGGGATGGCTACACCTTC. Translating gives CASSVGGLRRDGYTF.